Following are 20 T cell receptor beta chains from one sample sequenced in a study of blood T cell repertoires in COVID-19. The protocol was immunoSEQ multiplex PCR, while the TCRdb copy is restricted to in-frame clones and leaves out a portion. The table lists about 230,000 clones, around 83% of them singletons. Source material: peripheral blood. These TCRs come from a woman aged 45-65 years with acute or convalescent COVID-19.

This clone has only a few counts. The chain is built from TRBV28 and TRBJ1-3, with D tentatively TRBD1 (5 bases). The CDR3 runs to 16 residues. Trimming left V 7 bases short and J 2 bases short, with 18 bases between. Germline-derived CDR1 and CDR2 are MDHEN and SYDVKM. The CDR3 is CASTELRGGTGNTIYF. In DNA form, the CDR3 reads TGTGCCAGCACCGAACTTAGGGGTGGTACTGGAAACACCATATATTTT.

The chain has TRBV2 and TRBJ1-6, with D possibly TRBD1 on 6 matching bases. This CDR3 spans 16 amino acids. Trimming stripped 3 bases from V and 4 bases from J, with 13 bases between. CDR1 and CDR2 (germline): SNHLY, FYNNEI. CDR3 sequence: CASSDGGALYNSPLHF. As DNA, the CDR3 is TGTGCCAGCAGTGACGGGGGGGCGTTGTATAATTCACCCCTCCACTTT.

The rearrangement joins TRBV7-9 to TRBJ2-1, with 9 bases lining up with TRBD2. CDR1 SEHNR and CDR2 FQNEAQ come from the germline V gene (reference sequence). This CDR3 region has 15 residues. V trimming: 5 bases; J trimming: 4 bases; junction bases outside the gene matches: 6. CDR3 sequence: CASSRTSEPYNEQFF. The CDR3 nucleotides are TGTGCCAGCAGCAGGACTAGCGAGCCTTACAATGAGCAGTTCTTC.

V gene TRBV28 combines with J gene TRBJ2-4; 7 bases agree with TRBD1. This CDR3 contains 14 residues. V lost 5 bases to trimming and J lost 1 base; unmatched junction nucleotides: 2. The V gene's germline CDR1 is MDHEN and CDR2 SYDVKM. Written as DNA, the CDR3 is TGTGCCAGCAGTACAGGGGTTGCCAAAAACATTCAGTACTTC. As protein: CASSTGVAKNIQYF.

The V gene is TRBV7-9, the J gene TRBJ1-4, with 7 positions matching TRBD1. V shed 5 bases and J 8 bases; nucleotides not matched to a gene: 8. Germline CDR1 SEHNR, CDR2 FQNEAQ (reference sequence). There are 14 residues in the CDR3. The CDR3 bases are TGTGCCAGCAGCCCCACAACAGGGGTCGAAAAACTGTTTTTT. This codes for CASSPTTGVEKLFF. The entire variable domain, with the rest obtained from reference TRBV7-9 and TRBJ1-4, is as follows: DTGVSQNPRHKITKRGQNVTFRCDPISEHNRLYWYRQTLGQGPEFLTYFQNEAQLEKSRLLSDRFSAERPKGSFSTLEIQRTEQGDSAMYLCASSPTTGVEKLFFGSGTQLSVL.

This chain links TRBV7-2 with TRBJ1-6; D is unclear. This CDR3 comprises 13 residues. The V end lost 4 bases, the J end lost 4 bases, and 5 bases lay between the germline ends. Germline V gene lookup returns CDR1 SGHTA and CDR2 FQGNSA. The CDR3 is CASSSEYNSPLHF. The DNA for the CDR3 is TGTGCCAGCAGCTCAGAATATAATTCACCCCTCCACTTT.

The chain couples TRBV30 to TRBJ1-2; 7 bases are shared with TRBD1. After removal of 3 bases from V and 6 bases from J, the junction contained 7 bases not matched to a gene. The CDR3 is 13 amino acids. Germline V gives CDR1 GTSNPN, CDR2 SVGIG (reference sequence). CDR3 sequence: CAWRMTRGNGYTF. CDR3 bases: TGTGCCTGGAGAATGACCAGGGGGAATGGCTACACCTTC.

J is TRBJ2-6 and V is TRBV11-2; D gene unclear. The CDR3 is 14 residues long. V lost 4 bases and J 0 bases, leaving 4 bases between the germline ends. Per germline, CDR1 SGHAT and CDR2 FQNNGV. CDR3 in DNA: TGTGCCAGCAGCTCTAACTCTGGGGCCAACGTCCTGACTTTC. Translated, it gives CASSSNSGANVLTF.

The genes are TRBV7-9 and TRBJ1-1; the match to TRBD1 covers 9 bases. This CDR3 region has 13 residues. The germline V gene has CDR1 SEHNR and CDR2 FQNEAQ (reference sequence). V lost 5 bases, J lost 7 bases, and 5 bases stayed unmatched. Here the CDR3 DNA reads TGTGCCAGCAGCCTTACAGGGGGCAGTGAAGCTTTCTTT. Its translation is CASSLTGGSEAFF. Drawing the rest from reference TRBV7-9 and TRBJ1-1, the complete variable domain is DTGVSQNPRHKITKRGQNVTFRCDPISEHNRLYWYRQTLGQGPEFLTYFQNEAQLEKSRLLSDRFSAERPKGSFSTLEIQRTEQGDSAMYLCASSLTGGSEAFFGQGTRLTVV.

V usage is TRBV28 and J usage is TRBJ2-7, with unresolved D. Per germline, CDR1 MDHEN and CDR2 SYDVKM. This CDR3 comprises 12 residues. V shed 7 bases and J shed 2 bases, with 9 bases lying between them. The CDR3 DNA reads TGTGCCAGCACCGGGTTAGCCTACGAGCAGTACTTC. Protein product: CASTGLAYEQYF.

This chain joins TRBV19 and TRBJ2-5, with no clear D. The germline V and J ends were trimmed by 5 bases and 5 bases, with 6 bases remaining between them. CDR1 LNHDA and CDR2 SQIVND come from the germline V gene (reference sequence). The CDR3 length is 11 residues. The CDR3 bases are TGTGCCAGTAGTCCCGGGGAGACCCAGTACTTC. Protein sequence: CASSPGETQYF.

This chain uses TRBV7-9 with TRBJ2-7; the D is unclear. CDR1 SEHNR and CDR2 FQNEAQ come from the germline V gene (reference sequence). This CDR3 has 12 residues. V gave up 2 bases and J gave up 3 bases, with 5 bases separating them. The CDR3 DNA reads as TGTGCCAGCAGCTTATCACTCTACGAGCAGTACTTC. Its protein product is CASSLSLYEQYF.

The chain recombines TRBV21-1 with TRBJ1-6; the listed D gene, TRBD1, was not tested against the DNA. TRBV21-1 is a pseudogene locus. The CDR3 is 15 amino acids. CDR3 protein: CASSNRTGGASPLHF. The CDR3 DNA follows: TGTGCCAGCAGCAATAGGACAGGGGGCGCATCACCCCTCCACTTT.

This clone was found a few times. This sequence joins TRBV11-2 and TRBJ1-3, with D possibly being TRBD1 (5 bases). Germline CDR1 reads SGHAT; CDR2 reads FQNNGV. Between the trimmed V and J ends, which lost 5 bases and 7 bases, there was a span of 15 bases. This CDR3 is built from 14 residues. Here the CDR3 DNA reads TGTGCCAGCAGCCGATCCGGGACTAAGAACACCATATATTTT. Translated, it gives CASSRSGTKNTIYF.

The chain combines TRBV3-1 (or the pseudogene TRBV3-2) with TRBJ1-2; 10 bases match TRBD1. This CDR3 has 15 amino acids. CDR1 is LGHDT, CDR2 YNNKEL, per germline (reference sequence). Trimming took 3 bases from V and 1 from J; bases not matched to a gene: 2. CDR3 in DNA: TGTGCCAGCAGCCAGTGGACAGGGGGTAACTATGGCTACACCTTC. Residues: CASSQWTGGNYGYTF.

This clone showed up just once. The chain recombines TRBV19 with TRBJ1-2, with 8 positions matching TRBD1. The CDR3 consists of 15 residues. CDR1 LNHDA and CDR2 SQIVND come from the germline V gene (reference sequence). The V gene end was trimmed by 4 bases and the J gene end by 3 bases; junction bases not matched to a gene: 7. The DNA of the CDR3 is TGTGCCAGTAGTACAGACAGGGGTCAACACTATGGCTACACCTTC. Translating gives CASSTDRGQHYGYTF. Supplemented by reference TRBV19 and TRBJ1-2, the full variable domain reads DGGITQSPKYLFRKEGQNVTLSCEQNLNHDAMYWYRQDPGQGLRLIYYSQIVNDFQKGDIAEGYSVSREKKESFPLTVTSAQKNPTAFYLCASSTDRGQHYGYTFGSGTRLTVV.

This sequence joins TRBV5-4 and TRBJ2-2; 7 bases agree with TRBD2. V shed 1 base and J 7 bases; nucleotides not matched to a gene: 4. The length of the CDR3 is 14 residues. Germline values: CDR1 SGHNT, CDR2 YYREEE (reference sequence). The CDR3 region has the DNA TGTGCCAGCAGCTTGTCGGGAGGCTTCGGGGAGCTGTTTTTT. Translating it yields CASSLSGGFGELFF.

This chain joins TRBV2 and TRBJ2-5, with 8 nucleotides matching TRBD2. The CDR3 is 14 residues long. V trimming: 4 bases; J trimming: 5 bases; junction bases outside the gene matches: 6. Germline V lookup: CDR1 SNHLY, CDR2 FYNNEI. For the CDR3, the DNA is TGTGCCAGCAGTGTAAGCGGGAGTAGGGAGACCCAGTACTTC. Translating it yields CASSVSGSRETQYF.

The chain is built from TRBV6-2 or TRBV6-3 and TRBJ2-1; 8 nucleotides match TRBD1. Germline V gene sequence: CDR1 MNHEY, CDR2 SVGEGT. The CDR3 consists of 13 residues. With V trimmed by 4 bases and J by 12 bases, 8 bases remained unmatched. CDR3 protein: CASSLTTGTGQFF. Here the CDR3 DNA reads TGTGCCAGCAGTTTAACGACCGGGACAGGGCAGTTCTTC.

The chain joins TRBV19 to TRBJ2-1; the D gene is possibly TRBD1 (6 bases). The ends were cut back, 6 bases at V and 1 base at J, with 16 bases in the middle. Germline values: CDR1 LNHDA, CDR2 SQIVND (reference sequence). CDR3 size: 16 residues. CDR3 nucleotides: TGTGCCAGTAGGCCCGAGGGCAGGGGATCCTACAATGAGCAGTTCTTC. It yields the protein CASRPEGRGSYNEQFF.